The 10 T cell receptor beta chains reported below all come from one sample, sequenced in a study of OX40 agonist ivuxolimab in advanced cancers. Libraries were prepared by immunoSEQ multiplex PCR; TCRdb keeps only in-frame clonotypes and omits some of them. The sample has some 73,000 clones, 80% to 90% seen once. The starting material was CD4+ or CD8+ T cells sorted from blood, obtained in a trial of the OX40 agonist ivuxolimab. The receptors were gathered from an adult with an advanced solid tumor such as melanoma, head and neck, liver or kidney cancer.

J is TRBJ2-6 and V is TRBV30, with D unresolved. Germline V CDR1 and CDR2: GTSNPN, SVGIG (reference sequence). The CDR3 is 17 residues long. V was shortened by 3 bases and J by 1 base, with 16 bases between the two germline ends. In DNA, the CDR3 is TGTGCCTGGAGCCCCAGAACAACGTTGTCTGGGGCCAACGTCCTGACTTTC. The encoded protein is CAWSPRTTLSGANVLTF.

This sequence joins TRBV19 and TRBJ1-2; maybe TRBD1 (5 bases). V gave up 7 bases and J gave up 6 bases, with 15 bases separating them. The germline gives CDR1 LNHDA, CDR2 SQIVND (reference sequence). CDR3 size: 13 residues. This chain's CDR3 is CASTPTALDGYTF. In nucleotides, the CDR3 is TGTGCCAGTACCCCGACAGCTCTAGATGGCTACACCTTC.

This sequence joins TRBV5-1 and TRBJ2-2; the match to TRBD2 covers 7 bases. Trimming removed 3 bases from V and 4 bases from J; junction bases left unmatched: 6. CDR1 and CDR2 (germline): SGHRS, YFSETQ. The CDR3 has 15 residues. CDR3 residues: CASSSGLGGTGELFF. The DNA of the CDR3 is TGCGCCAGCAGCTCCGGACTAGGTGGCACCGGGGAGCTGTTTTTT.

This clone has just one count. The V gene is TRBV28, the J gene TRBJ2-1, with 8 bases identical to TRBD1. The CDR3 is made up of 14 amino acids. The junction had 4 bases not matched to a gene; V was cut back by 7 bases and J by 2 bases. Germline CDR1 is MDHEN and CDR2 is SYDVKM. Here the CDR3 reads CASINRGAYNEQFF. CDR3 DNA sequence: TGTGCCAGCATCAACAGGGGGGCCTACAATGAGCAGTTCTTC.

Only one count was recorded for this clone. The chain joins TRBV27 to TRBJ2-1, with unresolved D. Trimming took off 2 bases at V and 7 bases at J, with 21 bases between the two ends. The germline V gene encodes CDR1 MNHEY and CDR2 SMNVEV (reference sequence). This CDR3 is built from 17 residues. Here the CDR3 DNA reads TGTGCCAGCAGTTTAGGGCCCCGTGGAACCTTGGGGAATGAGCAGTTCTTC. Translated: CASSLGPRGTLGNEQFF.

V usage is TRBV7-2 and J usage is TRBJ2-3; 10 bases are shared with TRBD2. Germline CDR1 SGHTA, CDR2 FQGNSA. There are 18 residues in the CDR3. The J segment lost 4 bases and the V segment lost 1 base, leaving 11 bases of the junction unmatched. DNA for the CDR3: TGTGCCAGCAGCTTAGGACTGAGCGGGAGGGCCAGTGCAGATACGCAGTATTTT. As protein: CASSLGLSGRASADTQYF.

This rearrangement joins TRBV7-9 to TRBJ2-3; D is ambiguous. Looked up from germline, CDR1 is SEHNR and CDR2 is FQNEAQ (reference sequence). V was shortened by 2 bases and J by 5 bases, with 8 bases between the two germline ends. This CDR3 has 13 residues. The CDR3: CASSLWSEDTQYF. CDR3 nucleotide sequence: TGTGCCAGCAGCTTATGGAGCGAAGATACGCAGTATTTT.

Here the CDR3 DNA reads TGTGCCAGTGCCATAGCGGGGGGCTCCTACGAGCAGTACTTC. It codes for CASAIAGGSYEQYF. The V gene is TRBV28, the J gene TRBJ2-7; TRBD2 matches 10 bases. The CDR3 consists of 14 residues. J was trimmed by 0 bases and V by 9 bases; bases with no gene match: 5. Germline V gene lookup returns CDR1 MDHEN and CDR2 SYDVKM. Together with reference TRBV28 and TRBJ2-7, the CDR3 gives the full variable domain: DVKVTQSSRYLVKRTGEKVFLECVQDMDHENMFWYRQDPGLGLRLIYFSYDVKMKEKGDIPEGYSVSREKKERFSLILESASTNQTSMYLCASAIAGGSYEQYFGPGTRLTVT.

The chain joins TRBV28 to TRBJ2-5; 10 bases align to TRBD2. V was pared by 6 bases and J by 5 bases, with 9 bases of the junction left unmatched. The CDR3 length is 15 residues. The germline V gene has CDR1 MDHEN and CDR2 SYDVKM. For the CDR3, the DNA is TGTGCCAGCAGCCCGACTAGCGGGCCGGGGGAGACCCAGTACTTC. Protein product: CASSPTSGPGETQYF. Together with reference TRBV28 and TRBJ2-5, the CDR3 gives the full variable domain: DVKVTQSSRYLVKRTGEKVFLECVQDMDHENMFWYRQDPGLGLRLIYFSYDVKMKEKGDIPEGYSVSREKKERFSLILESASTNQTSMYLCASSPTSGPGETQYFGPGTRLLVL.

The chain combines TRBV15 with TRBJ1-4, with D possibly TRBD1 on 6 matching bases. The germline V gene has CDR1 LNHNV and CDR2 YYDKDF (reference sequence). V shed 4 bases and J shed 10 bases, with 10 bases lying between them. CDR3 length: 12 residues. CDR3 loop: CATSTRGGKLFF. CDR3 coding DNA: TGTGCCACCAGCACTAGGGGGGGAAAACTGTTTTTT.